This T cell receptor beta chain originates from a study of blood T cell repertoires in COVID-19 (TCRdb year 2020). For the study in its entirety: The collaborator samples originated in the United States, Italy and Spain and spanned the acute and convalescent phases of COVID-19. The material from the prospective study consisted of cDNA or gDNA derived from T cells, B-cell-depleted T cells, or PBMCs. Subjects who had been exposed to COVID-19, were actively infected with it, or had recovered from it provided the deeply sampled blood TCRbeta repertoires that made up the dataset. The repertoires were released in a freely available public database intended as a resource for research on the immune response to SARS-CoV-2. Samples came from the ongoing ImmuneRACE study (first 160 participants) plus 1,254 subjects from 6 global collaborators. Nearly every sample came with metadata listing a de-identified subject ID, COVID-19 status, age in years and sex. Where HLA class I and class II types were available, the types were taken from metadata supplied by the sample provider, not from assay-based typing. General findings and caveats noted by the study authors: The quantity of clinical and demographic metadata differed by source and by participant and was supplied without curation.

TCRbeta CDR3 regions were amplified from genomic DNA using the immunoSEQ Assay, a bias-controlled multiplex PCR. As for the authors' bioinformatics: The number of nucleated cells in each sample was estimated by amplification of reference gene primers within the assay. Sequence reads were collapsed and filtered to measure the absolute abundance of every unique TCRbeta CDR3 rearrangement. Productive Simpson clonality was computed per sample as the square root of Simpson's diversity index over productive rearrangements. TCRdb limited this immuneACCESS table to in-frame rearrangements with V and J called. A share of clones is missing; checked studies link under half to unresolved V genes, and the rest is unexplained. That table furnishes V, J and clone size, whereas the DNA furnished D and trimming. The sample profile shows some 170,000 clones; around four fifths of them were found once. Clones ranked in the top ten supply 2.8% of the sample.

Comments on this clone: The antigen it recognizes is unknown. There are no base qualities to consult, and no much larger clone falls within one base.

There are 15 amino acids in the CDR3, from cysteine to phenylalanine inclusive. Left in the record is the CDR3 DNA by itself, 45 bases read in frame from the first base. V is shortened by 4 bases, J by 7 bases, and the region joining them spans 15 bases. CDR1 and CDR2, per the germline V gene (reference sequence), are SGHKS and YYEKEE. Collaborating institutions collected whole blood in K2EDTA tubes following their own protocols. For TCRbeta analysis, collaborator samples were shipped as frozen whole blood, as isolated PBMCs, or as DNA extracted from either sample type. The V and J segments used are TRBV5-5 and TRBJ1-6, with no D gene named confidently. Sequenced: peripheral blood. This TCR derives from a man aged 65 to 85 with acute or convalescent COVID-19. The bases read TGTGCCAGCAGCCCGTCGGCGGGCCTGAATTCACCCCTCCACTTT. Its product reads: CASSPSAGLNSPLHF.